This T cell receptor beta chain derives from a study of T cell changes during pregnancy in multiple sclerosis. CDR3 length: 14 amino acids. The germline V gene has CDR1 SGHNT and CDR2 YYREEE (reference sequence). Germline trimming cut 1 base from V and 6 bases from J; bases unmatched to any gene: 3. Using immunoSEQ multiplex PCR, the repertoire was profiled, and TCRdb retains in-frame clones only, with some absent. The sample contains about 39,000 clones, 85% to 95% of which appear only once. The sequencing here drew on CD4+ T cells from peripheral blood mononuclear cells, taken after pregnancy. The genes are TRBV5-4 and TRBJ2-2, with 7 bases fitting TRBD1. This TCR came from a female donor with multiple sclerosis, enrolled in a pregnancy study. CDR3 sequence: CASSLFQGAGELFF. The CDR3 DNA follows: TGTGCCAGCAGCTTGTTCCAGGGGGCCGGGGAGCTGTTTTTT.